The clone carrying this T cell receptor (beta chain) was counted at least ten times. What it recognizes is unknown. Coverage ceases 3 residues before the CDR3 finishes, and the germline J gene fills in the end. This entry comes from a study of T cell clonality in common variable immunodeficiency. Broader study findings: Fewer deletions and N-nucleotide insertions were reportedly seen in common variable immunodeficiency TCR beta sequences.

The length of the CDR3 is 16 residues. Germline assignment: CDR1 MNHEY and CDR2 SVGEGT. V lost 5 bases to trimming and J lost 4 bases, with 20 bases between them. Clones were read by immunoSEQ multiplex PCR, and TCRdb kept only the in-frame ones, dropping some. This sample comprises around 25,000 clones, none seen once only. V is TRBV6-2 or TRBV6-3 and J is TRBJ1-2, with unresolved D. The sequence was collected from a human donor with common variable immunodeficiency. The specimen sequenced was peripheral blood mononuclear cells. The CDR3 loop reads CASSTQQSRRIYGYTF. Incomplete CDR3 DNA: TGTGCCAGCAGTACCCAACAGTCCCGACGAATCTATGGC.